The clone carrying this T cell receptor (beta chain) appeared once. These data belong to a study of blood T cell repertoires in COVID-19. Looking at the study overall: Sources were T cells, B-cell-depleted T cells, or PBMCs; the material itself was cDNA or gDNA.

The repertoire was sequenced with immunoSEQ multiplex PCR; TCRdb's copy has only in-frame clones and lacks some. The sample carries approximately 15,000 clones, around 84% recorded once. The source is a man aged 45-60 years with active COVID-19. The sample comprised peripheral blood.

This CDR3 is CASSLLTGANQPQHF. For the CDR3, the DNA is TGTGCCAGCAGTTTACTGACAGGGGCGAATCAGCCCCAGCATTTT. The chain is built from TRBV28 and TRBJ1-5; 8 bases align to TRBD1. Germline values: CDR1 MDHEN, CDR2 SYDVKM. This CDR3 is built from 15 residues. Trimming removed 2 bases from V and 4 bases from J; junction bases left unmatched: 4.